This is a list of T cell receptor beta chains from one sample in a study of control samples from healthy donors and cancer patients. The method was immunoSEQ multiplex PCR; TCRdb's version includes in-frame clones alone and lacks a portion of them. The sample lists 150,000 or so clones; about nine tenths were seen once. The sequencing input was blood. The receptors here all came from a man aged 40-55 years in good health. CDR3s include the opening cysteine and the closing phenylalanine or tryptophan. The D gene is left open where the match is weak. Only part of the rows carry a size: once, few, many, or a class if the clone is expanded.

j_call: TRBJ2-5; clone_size: -; d_call: TRBD2; v_call: TRBV14; cdr3_nt: TGTGCCAGCAGCCGCCGGGATCTAGCGGGGTTCTGGGAGACCCAGTACTTC; cdr3_aa: CASSRRDLAGFWETQYF
j_call: TRBJ2-7; clone_size: few; d_call: -; v_call: TRBV30; cdr3_nt: TGTGCCTGGAGTGTCTCGGGGTACCACGAGCAGTACTTC; cdr3_aa: CAWSVSGYHEQYF
j_call: TRBJ2-3; clone_size: -; d_call: -; v_call: TRBV9; cdr3_nt: TGTGCCAGCAGCGCCCAACGAGTGGCGGGGAACACAGATACGCAGTATTTT; cdr3_aa: CASSAQRVAGNTDTQYF
j_call: TRBJ2-7; clone_size: -; d_call: -; v_call: TRBV7-9; cdr3_nt: TGTGCCAGCAGCTCCGTTTCTAACGAGCAGTACTTC; cdr3_aa: CASSSVSNEQYF
j_call: TRBJ2-1; clone_size: -; d_call: TRBD1; v_call: TRBV7-3; cdr3_nt: TGTGCCAGCAGCTTCGGGACAGGGGTTGAGCAGTTCTTC; cdr3_aa: CASSFGTGVEQFF
j_call: TRBJ2-2; clone_size: -; d_call: -; v_call: TRBV30; cdr3_nt: TGTGCCTGGAGTTTTAACACCGGGGAGCTGTTTTTT; cdr3_aa: CAWSFNTGELFF
j_call: TRBJ2-2; clone_size: once; d_call: -; v_call: TRBV3-1/TRBV3-2; cdr3_nt: TGTGCCAGCAGCCAACAGGGGTCGAACACCGGGGAGCTGTTTTTT; cdr3_aa: CASSQQGSNTGELFF
j_call: TRBJ1-1; clone_size: -; d_call: -; v_call: TRBV19; cdr3_nt: TGTGCCAGTAGCCTTTTTCCCTCTAGCCGCACTGAAGCTTTCTTT; cdr3_aa: CASSLFPSSRTEAFF
j_call: TRBJ2-7; clone_size: -; d_call: TRBD1; v_call: TRBV3-1/TRBV3-2; cdr3_nt: TGTGCCAGCAGCCGGGACAGGGATTACGAGCAGTACTTC; cdr3_aa: CASSRDRDYEQYF
j_call: TRBJ2-6; clone_size: -; d_call: -; v_call: TRBV5-1; cdr3_nt: TGCGCCAGCAGCTCCTCCTCTGGGGCCAACGTCCTGACTTTC; cdr3_aa: CASSSSSGANVLTF
j_call: TRBJ1-1; clone_size: -; d_call: TRBD1; v_call: TRBV28; cdr3_nt: TGTGCCAGCAGTGATGACAGGGACTGGGGAGCTTTCTTT; cdr3_aa: CASSDDRDWGAFF
j_call: TRBJ2-6; clone_size: -; d_call: -; v_call: TRBV6-4; cdr3_nt: TGTGCCAGCCTCATAGGGCCGGGGGCCGAGGAGACTGGGGCCAACGTCCTGACTTTC; cdr3_aa: CASLIGPGAEETGANVLTF
j_call: TRBJ1-6; clone_size: -; d_call: -; v_call: TRBV19; cdr3_nt: TGTGCCAGTACCACACTCGTCGGGGGTTTAGATAATTCACCCCTCCACTTT; cdr3_aa: CASTTLVGGLDNSPLHF
j_call: TRBJ1-1; clone_size: -; d_call: -; v_call: TRBV5-4; cdr3_nt: TGTGCCAGCAGCTTGACGGTACAGTCCGACACTGAAGCTTTCTTT; cdr3_aa: CASSLTVQSDTEAFF
j_call: TRBJ2-1; clone_size: -; d_call: -; v_call: TRBV5-6; cdr3_nt: TGTGCCAGCAGCTTGGGTTACCGCGCCTTCAACCGGGAAAATGAGCAGTTCTTC; cdr3_aa: CASSLGYRAFNRENEQFF
j_call: TRBJ2-3; clone_size: -; d_call: TRBD2; v_call: TRBV30; cdr3_nt: TGTGCCTGCGCTAGCGGGGGGGCCGTAAATACGCAGTATTTT; cdr3_aa: CACASGGAVNTQYF
j_call: TRBJ1-3; clone_size: -; d_call: -; v_call: TRBV6-5; cdr3_nt: TGTGCCAGCAGTTATGTCGCTACTGGAAACACCATATATTTT; cdr3_aa: CASSYVATGNTIYF
j_call: TRBJ2-1; clone_size: -; d_call: -; v_call: TRBV4-1; cdr3_nt: TGCGCCAGCAGCCATCGCCCCCCTCAAGGCGGGGCCGGGCAGGATGAGCAGTTCTTC; cdr3_aa: CASSHRPPQGGAGQDEQFF
j_call: TRBJ1-5; clone_size: -; d_call: TRBD1; v_call: TRBV28; cdr3_nt: TGTGCCAGCAGTATCGACAGGGTAAGCAGCAATCAGCCCCAGCATTTT; cdr3_aa: CASSIDRVSSNQPQHF
j_call: TRBJ1-1; clone_size: once; d_call: -; v_call: TRBV29-1; cdr3_nt: TGCAGCGTTGAAGGCAGGCTCAACACTGAAGCTTTCTTT; cdr3_aa: CSVEGRLNTEAFF
j_call: TRBJ2-5; clone_size: -; d_call: -; v_call: TRBV6-5; cdr3_nt: TGTGCCAGCAGTTACTCGGCAGGGAGGGAGACCCAGTACTTC; cdr3_aa: CASSYSAGRETQYF
j_call: TRBJ1-4; clone_size: -; d_call: -; v_call: TRBV5-1; cdr3_nt: TGTTGCGGGGGGCGGATAAGTGAAAAACTGTTTTTT; cdr3_aa: CCGGRISEKLFF
j_call: TRBJ1-6; clone_size: -; d_call: -; v_call: TRBV10-2; cdr3_nt: TGCGCAGCCATCGCAGGGTGGTCACCCCTCCACTTT; cdr3_aa: CAAIAGWSPLHF
j_call: TRBJ2-5; clone_size: -; d_call: TRBD1; v_call: TRBV24-1; cdr3_nt: TGTGCCACCAGTGATTCCGGGACAGGAGGGACCCAATACTTC; cdr3_aa: CATSDSGTGGTQYF
j_call: TRBJ1-1; clone_size: -; d_call: -; v_call: TRBV11-1; cdr3_nt: TGTGCCAGCAGCTTAGGTTGGAATCTCGACACTGAAGCTTTCTTT; cdr3_aa: CASSLGWNLDTEAFF
j_call: TRBJ1-6; clone_size: -; d_call: -; v_call: TRBV27; cdr3_nt: TGTGCCAACTATGGGACCGGGCGAAATTCACCCCTCCACTTT; cdr3_aa: CANYGTGRNSPLHF
j_call: TRBJ2-2; clone_size: -; d_call: -; v_call: TRBV9; cdr3_nt: TGTGCCAGCAGCGTAGGAGCGGGCACCGGGGAGCTGTTTTTT; cdr3_aa: CASSVGAGTGELFF
j_call: TRBJ2-3; clone_size: -; d_call: -; v_call: TRBV11-2; cdr3_nt: TGTGCCAGCAGCTTAGCGGGGGTTTCAGATACGCAGTATTTT; cdr3_aa: CASSLAGVSDTQYF
j_call: TRBJ2-3; clone_size: once; d_call: TRBD2; v_call: TRBV5-1; cdr3_nt: TGCGCCAGCACCCCCCGGGGGCGGGGGGGCCCAGATACGCAGTATTTT; cdr3_aa: CASTPRGRGGPDTQYF
j_call: TRBJ1-1; clone_size: -; d_call: -; v_call: TRBV5-6; cdr3_nt: TGTGCCAGCAGCTTGGGTGGGGGTGGTGAAGCTTTCTTT; cdr3_aa: CASSLGGGGEAFF
j_call: TRBJ2-7; clone_size: -; d_call: -; v_call: TRBV21-1; cdr3_nt: TGTGCCAGCAGCCCCCCCCCGGAAGGAGCGGGGGGGACCTACGAGCAGTACTTC; cdr3_aa: CASSPPPEGAGGTYEQYF
j_call: TRBJ2-7; clone_size: -; d_call: -; v_call: TRBV3-1/TRBV3-2; cdr3_nt: TGTGCCAGCAGCCCGCCGGGGTACTCCTACGAGCAGTACTTC; cdr3_aa: CASSPPGYSYEQYF
j_call: TRBJ2-1; clone_size: once; d_call: TRBD1; v_call: TRBV3-1/TRBV3-2; cdr3_nt: TGTGCCAGCAGCCGGACAGGGGGCTCCTACAATGAGCAGTTCTTC; cdr3_aa: CASSRTGGSYNEQFF
j_call: TRBJ1-2; clone_size: -; d_call: TRBD1; v_call: TRBV6-5; cdr3_nt: TGTGCCAGCAGGAGGACAGGGGGCGCCTATGGCTACACCTTC; cdr3_aa: CASRRTGGAYGYTF
j_call: TRBJ2-1; clone_size: -; d_call: TRBD2; v_call: TRBV5-8; cdr3_nt: TGTGCCAGCAGCGCTGACAGCGGGGGGTACAATGAGCAGTTCTTC; cdr3_aa: CASSADSGGYNEQFF
j_call: TRBJ1-4; clone_size: once; d_call: -; v_call: TRBV5-5; cdr3_nt: TGTGCCAGCAGCGTGGGTTTAGAGGTTTTAAATGAAAAACTGTTTTTT; cdr3_aa: CASSVGLEVLNEKLFF
j_call: TRBJ1-2; clone_size: -; d_call: -; v_call: TRBV5-1; cdr3_nt: TGCGCCAGCAGCGCGGGGGGCAGGGACGGAACTTACGGCTACACCTTC; cdr3_aa: CASSAGGRDGTYGYTF
j_call: TRBJ2-7; clone_size: -; d_call: TRBD2; v_call: TRBV2; cdr3_nt: TGTGCCAGCAGAATACAACTAGCGGGGGCCTACGAGCAGTACTTC; cdr3_aa: CASRIQLAGAYEQYF
j_call: TRBJ2-7; clone_size: -; d_call: -; v_call: TRBV3-1/TRBV3-2; cdr3_nt: TGTGCCAGCAGCGCCGGCTTCTACGAGCAGTACTTC; cdr3_aa: CASSAGFYEQYF
j_call: TRBJ1-3; clone_size: few; d_call: -; v_call: TRBV18; cdr3_nt: TGTGCCAGCTCACCAAACTCAGGTACCCCTGGAAACACCATATATTTT; cdr3_aa: CASSPNSGTPGNTIYF
j_call: TRBJ1-1; clone_size: -; d_call: -; v_call: TRBV28; cdr3_nt: TGTGCCAGCAGGGACCTAGGGGATTTAAGTCAAGCTTTCTTT; cdr3_aa: CASRDLGDLSQAFF
j_call: TRBJ1-6; clone_size: -; d_call: TRBD1; v_call: TRBV19; cdr3_nt: TGTGCCAGTAGGACAGGGGGGAATTCACCCCTCCACTTT; cdr3_aa: CASRTGGNSPLHF
j_call: TRBJ2-1; clone_size: once; d_call: -; v_call: TRBV7-2; cdr3_nt: TGTGCCAGCAGCTCCGGGCCCACCCAGCGTGAGCAGTTCTTC; cdr3_aa: CASSSGPTQREQFF
j_call: TRBJ2-7; clone_size: -; d_call: -; v_call: TRBV15; cdr3_nt: TGTGCCACCAGCAACAGACGGGGACGCTACGAGCAGTACTTC; cdr3_aa: CATSNRRGRYEQYF
j_call: TRBJ1-1; clone_size: -; d_call: -; v_call: TRBV30; cdr3_nt: TGTGCCTGGAGGCAACAGGTCCGGAGCCCTGAAGCTTTCTTT; cdr3_aa: CAWRQQVRSPEAFF
j_call: TRBJ2-2; clone_size: -; d_call: -; v_call: TRBV6-1; cdr3_nt: TGTGCCAGCAGTGAAGCGGGATTTCCAGGGACCGGGGAGCTGTTTTTT; cdr3_aa: CASSEAGFPGTGELFF
j_call: TRBJ2-7; clone_size: -; d_call: -; v_call: TRBV30; cdr3_nt: TGTGCCTGGAGCATGGGCACGGGATACGAGCAGTACTTC; cdr3_aa: CAWSMGTGYEQYF
j_call: TRBJ1-3; clone_size: -; d_call: -; v_call: TRBV4-1; cdr3_nt: TGCGCCAGCAGCCAAAAGACAGTTAATTCTGGAAACACCATATATTTT; cdr3_aa: CASSQKTVNSGNTIYF
j_call: TRBJ2-1; clone_size: -; d_call: -; v_call: TRBV9; cdr3_nt: TGTGCCAGCAGCGTAGACGGCCTAGCCCATGAGCAGTTCTTC; cdr3_aa: CASSVDGLAHEQFF
j_call: TRBJ1-5; clone_size: -; d_call: -; v_call: TRBV18; cdr3_nt: TGTGCCAGCTCACCAGGGAAAGACCAGCCCCAGCATTTT; cdr3_aa: CASSPGKDQPQHF